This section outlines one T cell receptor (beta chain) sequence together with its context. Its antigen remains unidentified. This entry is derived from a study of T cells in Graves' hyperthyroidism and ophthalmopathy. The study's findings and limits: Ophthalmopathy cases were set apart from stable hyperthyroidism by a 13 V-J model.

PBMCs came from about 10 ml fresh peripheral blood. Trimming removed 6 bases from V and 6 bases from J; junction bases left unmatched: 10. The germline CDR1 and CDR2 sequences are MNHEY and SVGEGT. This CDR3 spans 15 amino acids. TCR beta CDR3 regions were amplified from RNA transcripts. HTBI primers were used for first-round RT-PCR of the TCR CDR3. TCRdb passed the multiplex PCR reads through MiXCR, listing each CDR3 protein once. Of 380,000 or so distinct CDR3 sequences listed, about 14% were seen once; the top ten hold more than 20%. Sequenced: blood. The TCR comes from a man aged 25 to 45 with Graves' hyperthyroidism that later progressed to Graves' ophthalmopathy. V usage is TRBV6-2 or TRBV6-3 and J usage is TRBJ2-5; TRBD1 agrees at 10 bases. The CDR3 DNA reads TGTGCCAGCAGCCGCACGACAGGGGGCGCGCAGACCCAGTACTTC. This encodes CASSRTTGGAQTQYF.